This T cell receptor beta chain was observed in a study of OX40 agonist ivuxolimab in advanced cancers. As for the study in general: The dose-escalation cohort had hepatocellular carcinoma, melanoma, renal cell or head and neck cancer. Findings and caveats of the study: More expanded clones were seen, on average, in CD8+ T cells than in CD4+. Partial responders receiving 0.1-3.0 mg/kg showed among the lowest clonal expansion.

TCRdb's copy holds only in-frame clones and misses some; the assay was immunoSEQ multiplex PCR. The sample has approximately 58,000 clones, 80% to 95% seen once. Regarding this clone: Its target is unknown.

The receptor was derived from an adult with an advanced solid tumor such as melanoma, head and neck, liver or kidney cancer. The sample in question was CD4+ or CD8+ T cells sorted from blood, obtained in a trial of the OX40 agonist ivuxolimab.

CDR3 region: CASAILGDEQFF. Written as DNA, the CDR3 is TGTGCCAGCGCGATATTGGGCGATGAGCAGTTCTTC. The chain links TRBV27 to TRBJ2-1, with D uncertain. Trimming shortened V by 8 bases and J by 8 bases, and 13 bases separated the two germline ends. There are 12 residues in the CDR3. The germline V gene encodes CDR1 MNHEY and CDR2 SMNVEV (reference sequence).